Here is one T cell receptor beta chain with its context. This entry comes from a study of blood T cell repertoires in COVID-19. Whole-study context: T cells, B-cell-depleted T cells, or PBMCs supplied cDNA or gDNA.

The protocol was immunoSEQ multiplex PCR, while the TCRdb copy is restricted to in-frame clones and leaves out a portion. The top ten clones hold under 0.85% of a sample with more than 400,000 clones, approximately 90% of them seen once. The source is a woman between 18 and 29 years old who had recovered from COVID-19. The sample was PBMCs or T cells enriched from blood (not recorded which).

The chain's CDR3 is CASSLLAGGPRNEQFF. The CDR3 DNA is TGCGCCAGCAGCTTACTAGCGGGGGGCCCACGCAATGAGCAGTTCTTC. V gene TRBV5-1 combines with J gene TRBJ2-1; 12 nucleotides match TRBD2. Germline loops: CDR1 SGHRS, CDR2 YFSETQ. CDR3 length equals 16 residues. J was trimmed by 6 bases and V by 2 bases; bases with no gene match: 6.